This T cell receptor (beta chain) comes out of a study of early T cells in non-severe SARS-CoV-2 infection. This clonotype was observed a handful of times. TCRdb re-derived calls from the 5' RACE reads in MiXCR, one entry per CDR3 protein. The sample consists of 75,000 to 100,000 distinct CDR3 sequences, roughly 17% of them appearing once. The V end lost 5 bases, the J end lost 4 bases, and 15 bases lay between the germline ends. Germline CDR1 is SGHTA and CDR2 is FQGNSA. The CDR3 has 14 amino acids. The V and J genes are TRBV7-2 and TRBJ2-7; D gene uncertain. The sequence came from an adult who was a healthcare worker with PCR-confirmed SARS-CoV-2 infection or an uninfected control (not recorded which). The sample consisted of whole blood. DNA of the CDR3: TGTGCCAGCAGCCCCAGCGCAGGCGAATACGAGCAGTACTTC. Residues: CASSPSAGEYEQYF.